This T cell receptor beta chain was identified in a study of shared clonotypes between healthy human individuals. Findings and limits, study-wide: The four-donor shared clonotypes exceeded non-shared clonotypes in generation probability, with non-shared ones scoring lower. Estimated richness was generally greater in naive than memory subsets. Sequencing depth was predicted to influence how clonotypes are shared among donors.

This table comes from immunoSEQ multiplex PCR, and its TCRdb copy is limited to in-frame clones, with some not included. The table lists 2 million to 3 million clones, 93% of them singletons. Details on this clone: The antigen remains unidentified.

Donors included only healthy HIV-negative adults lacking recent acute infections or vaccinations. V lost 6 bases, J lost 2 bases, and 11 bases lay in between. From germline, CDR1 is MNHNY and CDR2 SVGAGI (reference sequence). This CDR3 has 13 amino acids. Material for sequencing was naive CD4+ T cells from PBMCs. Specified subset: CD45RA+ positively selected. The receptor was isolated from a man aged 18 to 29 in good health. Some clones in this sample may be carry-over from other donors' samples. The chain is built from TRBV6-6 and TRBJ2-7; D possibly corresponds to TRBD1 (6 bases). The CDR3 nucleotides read TGTGCCAGCAGGACCGCAGGGGCCTACGAGCAGTACTTC. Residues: CASRTAGAYEQYF.